This T cell receptor (beta chain) stems from a study of T-cell reconstitution after alpha-beta-depleted transplantation in children. A library of TCRbeta sequences, prepared with unique molecular identifiers, was generated. MiXCR, run by TCRdb on the PCR reads, gives a single entry per CDR3 protein. Among 300,000 or so distinct CDR3 sequences listed, 9.9% were seen once. The CDR3 consists of 14 residues. CDR1 is MGHDK and CDR2 is SYGVNS in the germline V gene. Trimming removed 3 bases from V and 1 base from J, with 9 bases in between. The chain is built from TRBV25-1 and TRBJ1-2; D uncertain. The sample here was PBMCs from the stem cell graft donor, taken from the stem cell graft. This receptor was obtained from a human donor who donated a stem cell graft to a child with SCID. CDR3 nucleotide sequence: TGTGCCAGCAGTGAGACCGGGAATAACTATGGCTACACCTTC. Residues: CASSETGNNYGYTF.